The 2 T cell receptor beta chains reported below all come from one sample, sequenced in a study of T cells in Graves' hyperthyroidism and ophthalmopathy. Authors of the study amplified TCR beta CDR3 regions from RNA transcripts. The TCR CDR3 was amplified in a first-round RT-PCR using the HTBI primer set. A single record per CDR3 protein comes from TCRdb applying MiXCR to the multiplex PCR reads. Of some 440,000 distinct CDR3 sequences in the sample, more than 15% are singletons; the top ten hold 11% to 15%. What was sequenced was blood. The receptor set was obtained from a woman younger than 35 with Graves' hyperthyroidism.

The chain is built from TRBV19 and TRBJ2-6; D may be TRBD1 (6 bases). The CDR3 loop spans 14 amino acids. Germline V gene data show CDR1 as LNHDA and CDR2 as SQIVND (reference sequence). Trimming stripped 7 bases from V and 4 bases from J, with 11 bases between. The CDR3 protein is CASIQGSGANVLTF. In nucleotides, the CDR3 is TGTGCCAGTATCCAGGGGTCAGGGGCCAACGTCCTGACTTTC.

The chain employs TRBV19 and TRBJ2-3, with 8 bases fitting TRBD2. The CDR3 contains 13 residues. Germline-derived CDR1 and CDR2 are LNHDA and SQIVND (reference sequence). Germline trimming cut 6 bases from V and 4 bases from J; bases unmatched to any gene: 3. This chain's CDR3 is CASSGGAADTQYF. CDR3 bases: TGTGCCAGTAGCGGGGGGGCGGCAGATACGCAGTATTTT.